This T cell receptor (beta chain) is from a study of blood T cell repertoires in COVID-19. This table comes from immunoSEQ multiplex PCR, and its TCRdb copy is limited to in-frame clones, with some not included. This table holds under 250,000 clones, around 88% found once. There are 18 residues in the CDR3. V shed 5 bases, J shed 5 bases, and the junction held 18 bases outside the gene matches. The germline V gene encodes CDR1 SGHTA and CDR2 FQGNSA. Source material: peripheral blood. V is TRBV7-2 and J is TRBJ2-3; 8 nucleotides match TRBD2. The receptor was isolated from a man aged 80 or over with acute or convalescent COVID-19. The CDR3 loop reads CASSALGRGAAGEDTQYF. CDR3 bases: TGTGCCAGCAGCGCGCTGGGGCGGGGGGCAGCCGGGGAAGATACGCAGTATTTT.